Below, 17 T cell receptor beta chains from the same sample are listed, as sequenced in a study of CD8+ T cells in alopecia areata. In each case, RNA was isolated and then reverse transcribed into cDNA as the sequencing template. TCRdb's table, derived via immunoSEQ multiplex PCR, lists solely in-frame clones and lacks some. The table has roughly 200,000 clones, 56% seen once; the top ten hold 4.5% to 6%. Sequencing used CD8+ T cells sorted from blood. Source of these receptors: a human donor in good health.

The chain couples TRBV6-6 to TRBJ1-5, with 7 bases matching TRBD1. Trimming took 8 bases from V and 4 from J; bases not matched to a gene: 8. From germline, CDR1 is MNHNY and CDR2 SVGAGI (reference sequence). The CDR3 loop spans 14 amino acids. CDR3 sequence reads: CASGDSWGNQPQHF. The CDR3 DNA is TGTGCCAGCGGGGACAGCTGGGGGAATCAGCCCCAGCATTTT.

This clone was seen a few times. V and J are TRBV25-1 and TRBJ2-7; no clear D. Germline V gene sequence: CDR1 MGHDK, CDR2 SYGVNS. The CDR3 length is 13 residues. Trimming took 1 base from V and 2 from J, leaving 6 bases between them. The chain's CDR3 is CASSEWATYEQYF. The CDR3 nucleotides read TGTGCCAGCAGTGAATGGGCCACCTACGAGCAGTACTTC.

The gene calls are TRBV29-1 and TRBJ2-3; perhaps TRBD1 as D (6 bases). CDR1 is SQVTM and CDR2 is ANQGSEA in the germline V gene. The CDR3 spans 11 residues. V was cut by 4 bases and J by 7 bases, with 9 bases left in between. CDR3 loop: CSVVTGNTQYF. The CDR3 coding sequence is TGCAGCGTTGTAACAGGGAATACGCAGTATTTT.

Concerning this clone itself: Other DNA sequences in this sample translate to the same CDR3. The chain uses TRBV4-1 and TRBJ2-7; unclear D gene. Germline V gives CDR1 MGHRA, CDR2 YSYEKL. Trimming took 0 bases from V and 4 from J, leaving 7 bases between them. The length of the CDR3 is 13 residues. This CDR3 reads CASSQDRPYEQYF. The CDR3 DNA reads TGCGCCAGCAGCCAAGATCGGCCGTACGAGCAGTACTTC.

This clone was observed a few times. The chain combines TRBV18 with TRBJ2-7; D is undetermined. CDR1 and CDR2 (germline): KGHSH, LQKENI. CDR3 size: 14 residues. Trimming removed 4 bases from V and 0 bases from J, with 10 bases in between. CDR3 sequence (DNA): TGTGCCAGCTCACGCCGGTTTCCCTCCTACGAGCAGTACTTC. Protein sequence: CASSRRFPSYEQYF.

This clone was seen a handful of times. The J gene is TRBJ1-4, the V gene TRBV28; 11 positions match TRBD1. The CDR3 is made up of 16 amino acids. Germline V CDR1 and CDR2: MDHEN, SYDVKM. Trimming took 5 bases from V and 8 from J; bases not matched to a gene: 10. CDR3 region: CASSRKGQGAREKLFF. CDR3 bases: TGTGCCAGCAGTCGTAAAGGACAGGGGGCTCGGGAAAAACTGTTTTTT.

CDR3 protein: CSEDSLLREQYF. DNA of the CDR3: TGCAGCGAGGACAGTCTCCTACGTGAGCAGTACTTC. The chain joins TRBV29-1 to TRBJ2-7; tentative D call: TRBD1 (6 bases). Germline-derived CDR1 and CDR2 are SQVTM and ANQGSEA. V gave up 7 bases and J gave up 7 bases, with 17 bases separating them. CDR3 size: 12 residues.

The chain couples TRBV7-3 to TRBJ2-5; either TRBD1 or TRBD2 may fit D (6 bases each). Germline CDR1 is SGHTA and CDR2 is FQGTGA. There are 14 residues in the CDR3. The V end was cut by 3 bases, the J end by 5 bases, with 13 bases between. The CDR3 region has the DNA TGTGCCAGCAGCTTGTCGGGGGCTGATGAGACCCAGTACTTC. Translated: CASSLSGADETQYF.

The genes are TRBV29-1 and TRBJ2-1; a weak D match, TRBD2 (6 bases). Per the germline V gene, CDR1 is SQVTM and CDR2 is ANQGSEA. Trimming shortened V by 3 bases and J by 9 bases, and 6 bases separated the two germline ends. The CDR3 covers 10 residues. The CDR3 spells CSVDGGEQFF. DNA for the CDR3: TGCAGCGTTGACGGGGGTGAGCAGTTCTTC.

The table lists this clone with a count of one. This chain uses TRBV5-1 with TRBJ1-1; maybe TRBD1 (6 bases). Germline V lookup: CDR1 SGHRS, CDR2 YFSETQ. The CDR3 runs 15 residues. Deletions cut 4 bases from V and 0 bases from J, with 13 bases between. CDR3: CASSPRTDMNTEAFF. The CDR3 nucleotides are TGCGCCAGCAGCCCAAGGACAGACATGAACACTGAAGCTTTCTTT.

V and J are TRBV11-2 and TRBJ2-1, with D maybe TRBD2 (5 bases). The CDR3 extends over 14 amino acids. The V end was cut by 0 bases, the J end by 8 bases, with 11 bases between. Looked up from germline, CDR1 is SGHAT and CDR2 is FQNNGV. The DNA of the CDR3 is TGTGCCAGCAGCTTAGATACTAGAATGGATGAGCAGTTCTTC. This codes for CASSLDTRMDEQFF.

This clone was seen once. The gene calls are TRBV27 and TRBJ2-7; D may match TRBD1 or TRBD2 (6 bases each). The CDR3 consists of 15 residues. Germline CDR1 and CDR2: MNHEY and SMNVEV (reference sequence). V shed 5 bases and J shed 0 bases, with 14 bases lying between them. CDR3 in DNA: TGTGCCAGCAGTCCCTCGAGGGGGGCCTCCTACGAGCAGTACTTC. Translating gives CASSPSRGASYEQYF.

The chain has TRBV7-9 and TRBJ2-1, with D perhaps TRBD2 (5 bases). V was trimmed by 5 bases and J by 0 bases, leaving 14 bases between them. CDR1 is SEHNR and CDR2 is FQNEAQ in the germline V gene (reference sequence). The CDR3 runs 16 residues. CDR3 amino acids: CASSPSTKSSYNEQFF. CDR3 DNA: TGTGCCAGCAGCCCATCGACTAAGAGCTCCTACAATGAGCAGTTCTTC. The variable domain in full, with the rest retrieved from reference TRBV7-9 and TRBJ2-1, is DTGVSQNPRHKITKRGQNVTFRCDPISEHNRLYWYRQTLGQGPEFLTYFQNEAQLEKSRLLSDRFSAERPKGSFSTLEIQRTEQGDSAMYLCASSPSTKSSYNEQFFGPGTRLTVL.

The rearrangement uses TRBV2 and TRBJ1-5; the D gene is possibly TRBD1 (5 bases). V was pared by 5 bases and J by 2 bases, with 13 bases between. This CDR3 has 15 amino acids. Per the germline V gene, CDR1 is SNHLY and CDR2 is FYNNEI. The CDR3 nucleotides are TGTGCCAGCAGTTCCCAGGGATATGGCAATCAGCCCCAGCATTTT. This encodes CASSSQGYGNQPQHF. The full variable domain, with the rest looked up from reference TRBV2 and TRBJ1-5, is EPEVTQTPSHQVTQMGQEVILRCVPISNHLYFYWYRQILGQKVEFLVSFYNNEISEKSEIFDDQFSVERPDGSNFTLKIRSTKLEDSAMYFCASSSQGYGNQPQHFGDGTRLSIL.

The chain has TRBV10-2 and TRBJ1-1; no clear D. There are 13 residues in the CDR3. CDR1 is WSHSY and CDR2 is SAAADI in the germline V gene. V shed 6 bases and J shed 1 base, with 9 bases lying between them. CDR3 amino acids: CASRTSGNTEAFF. The CDR3 nucleotides read TGCGCCAGCAGAACCTCGGGGAACACTGAAGCTTTCTTT.

For the CDR3, the DNA is TGTGCCAGCAGTGGCGGGACAGGGGTCCAAGAGACCCAGTACTTC. Amino acid sequence: CASSGGTGVQETQYF. The chain couples TRBV2 to TRBJ2-5, with 10 positions matching TRBD1. The germline CDR1 and CDR2 sequences are SNHLY and FYNNEI. CDR3 length equals 15 residues. The J segment lost 1 base and the V segment lost 4 bases, leaving 3 bases of the junction unmatched.

The V call is TRBV7-9, the J call TRBJ2-5; D might be TRBD2 (5 bases). CDR1 is SEHNR, CDR2 FQNEAQ, per germline (reference sequence). This CDR3 has 16 amino acids. Deletions cut 0 bases from V and 5 bases from J, with 16 bases between. CDR3 bases: TGTGCCAGCAGCTTAGCGTATATCGAGGGTTCGGAGACCCAGTACTTC. Translating it yields CASSLAYIEGSETQYF.